Below are 7 T cell receptor beta chains sequenced from a single sample in a study of T cell clusters in autoimmune cytopenias. One tube held mixed TRB-A and TRB-B primer pools for touch-down PCR. TCRdb reprocessed the multiplex PCR reads and stores each CDR3 protein as one record, lacking DNA. The table lists about 9,500 distinct CDR3 sequences. Each sample's input was 250 to 300 ng genomic DNA, roughly 38,000 genome equivalents. The sample consisted of peripheral blood. The receptors come from a human donor with an autoimmune cytopenia or autoimmune hepatitis (not recorded which).

The chain combines TRBV6-1 with TRBJ1-5; TCRdb calls TRBD1, which cannot be checked without DNA. Germline CDR1 reads MNHNS; CDR2 reads SASEGT. The CDR3 has 16 amino acids. CDR3 sequence: CASFKGTASSNQPQHF.

The J gene is TRBJ2-7, the V gene TRBV27; lacking DNA, the TRBD2 call made by TCRdb goes unchecked. The CDR3 length is 16 residues. Germline V lookup: CDR1 MNHEY, CDR2 SMNVEV (reference sequence). The CDR3 sequence: CASRGLRLAGDGEQYF.

The chain is built from TRBV5-8 and TRBJ2-1; as DNA is missing, the TRBD1 call by TCRdb cannot be tested. The CDR3 sequence is 15 residues long. Germline CDR1 reads SGHTS; CDR2 reads YDEGEE. CDR3 sequence: CASRKEGASYNEQFF.

The chain uses TRBV5-1 and TRBJ2-2; TCRdb calls TRBD1, which cannot be checked without DNA. The CDR3 sequence is 15 residues long. The germline gives CDR1 SGHRS, CDR2 YFSETQ. The CDR3 spells CASSWGDGPTGELFF.

V gene TRBV5-1 combines with J gene TRBJ1-3. The CDR3 runs 15 residues. Germline-derived CDR1 and CDR2 are SGHRS and YFSETQ. The CDR3 here is CASSLARGIGNTIYF.

V and J are TRBV6-6 and TRBJ1-2. The CDR3 covers 14 residues. Germline loops: CDR1 MNHNY, CDR2 SVGAGI (reference sequence). This CDR3 reads CASSITGPTYGYTF.

This clonotype shows up as medium-sized (0.01 to 0.1%) by frequency. The chain recombines TRBV29-1 with TRBJ1-5; TCRdb names TRBD1, which stays unverified in the absence of DNA. CDR3 length: 17 amino acids. Looked up from germline, CDR1 is SQVTM and CDR2 is ANQGSEA. Here the CDR3 reads CSVESGQRGSGNQPQHF. Supplemented by reference TRBV29-1 and TRBJ1-5, the full variable domain reads SAVISQKPSRDICQRGTSLTIQCQVDSQVTMMFWYRQQPGQSLTLIATANQGSEATYESGFVIDKFPISRPNLTFSTLTVSNMSPEDSSIYLCSVESGQRGSGNQPQHFGDGTRLSIL.